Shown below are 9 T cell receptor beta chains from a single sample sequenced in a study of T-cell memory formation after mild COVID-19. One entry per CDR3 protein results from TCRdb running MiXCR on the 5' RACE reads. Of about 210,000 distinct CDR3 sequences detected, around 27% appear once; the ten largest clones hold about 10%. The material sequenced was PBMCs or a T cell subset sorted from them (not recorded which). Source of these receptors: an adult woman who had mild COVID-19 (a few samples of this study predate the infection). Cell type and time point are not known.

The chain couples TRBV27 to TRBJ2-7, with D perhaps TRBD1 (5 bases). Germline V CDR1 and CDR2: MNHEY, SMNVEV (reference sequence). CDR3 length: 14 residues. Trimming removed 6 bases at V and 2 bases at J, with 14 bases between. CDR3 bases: TGTGCCAGCAGAAAACAGGTCGCGCCCTACGAGCAGTACTTC. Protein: CASRKQVAPYEQYF.

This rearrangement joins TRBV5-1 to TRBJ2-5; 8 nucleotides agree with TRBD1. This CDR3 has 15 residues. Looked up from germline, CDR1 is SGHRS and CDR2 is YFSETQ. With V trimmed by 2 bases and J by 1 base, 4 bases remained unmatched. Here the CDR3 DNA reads TGCGCCAGCAGCTTAGGACAGGGACCCCAAGAGACCCAGTACTTC. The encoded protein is CASSLGQGPQETQYF.

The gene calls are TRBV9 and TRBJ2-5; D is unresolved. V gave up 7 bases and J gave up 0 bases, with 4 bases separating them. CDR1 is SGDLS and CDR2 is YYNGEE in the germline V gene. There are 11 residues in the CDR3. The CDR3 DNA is TGTGCCAGCGGGGACCAAGAGACCCAGTACTTC. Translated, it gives CASGDQETQYF.

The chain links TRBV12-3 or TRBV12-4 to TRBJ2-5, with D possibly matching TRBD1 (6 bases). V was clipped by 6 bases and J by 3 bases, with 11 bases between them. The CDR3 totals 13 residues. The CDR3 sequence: CASSLGQKETQYF. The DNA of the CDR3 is TGTGCCAGCAGCCTAGGACAGAAAGAGACCCAGTACTTC.

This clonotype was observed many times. The CDR3 DNA sequence: TGTGCCAGTAGTATAGAGAAGTCCAGCTCCTACAATGAGCAGTTCTTC. Translated: CASSIEKSSSYNEQFF. This rearrangement joins TRBV19 to TRBJ2-1; unclear D gene. V dropped 0 bases and J dropped 0 bases, with 9 bases sitting between them. The germline V gene encodes CDR1 LNHDA and CDR2 SQIVND (reference sequence). The CDR3 is 16 residues long.

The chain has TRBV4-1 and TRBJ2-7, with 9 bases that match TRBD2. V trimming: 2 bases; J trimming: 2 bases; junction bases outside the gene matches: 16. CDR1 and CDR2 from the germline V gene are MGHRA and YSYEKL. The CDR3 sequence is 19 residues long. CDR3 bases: TGCGCCAGCAGCCAATTGATTTCAGAGGCGGGAGGGCCGCCCTACGAGCAGTACTTC. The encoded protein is CASSQLISEAGGPPYEQYF.

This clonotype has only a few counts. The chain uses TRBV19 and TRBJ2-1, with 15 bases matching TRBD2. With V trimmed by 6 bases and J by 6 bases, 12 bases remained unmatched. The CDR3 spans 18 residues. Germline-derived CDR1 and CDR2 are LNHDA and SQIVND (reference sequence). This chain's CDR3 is CASSERGLAGGPANEQFF. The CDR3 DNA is TGTGCCAGTAGCGAAAGAGGACTAGCGGGAGGGCCCGCCAATGAGCAGTTCTTC.

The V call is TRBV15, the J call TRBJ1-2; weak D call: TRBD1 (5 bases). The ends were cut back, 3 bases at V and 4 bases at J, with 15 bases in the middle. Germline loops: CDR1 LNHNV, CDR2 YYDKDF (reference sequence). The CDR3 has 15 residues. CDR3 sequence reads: CATSSPRGGGYGYTF. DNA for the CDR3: TGTGCCACCAGCAGCCCCCGGGGGGGGGGCTATGGCTACACCTTC.

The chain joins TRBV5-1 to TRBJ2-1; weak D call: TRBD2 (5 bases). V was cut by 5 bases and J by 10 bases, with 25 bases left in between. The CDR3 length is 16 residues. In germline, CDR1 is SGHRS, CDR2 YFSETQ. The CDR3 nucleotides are TGCGCCAGCAGGGAGATTGCGGGCGATCCAGAGGTCGAGCAGTTCTTC. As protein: CASREIAGDPEVEQFF.